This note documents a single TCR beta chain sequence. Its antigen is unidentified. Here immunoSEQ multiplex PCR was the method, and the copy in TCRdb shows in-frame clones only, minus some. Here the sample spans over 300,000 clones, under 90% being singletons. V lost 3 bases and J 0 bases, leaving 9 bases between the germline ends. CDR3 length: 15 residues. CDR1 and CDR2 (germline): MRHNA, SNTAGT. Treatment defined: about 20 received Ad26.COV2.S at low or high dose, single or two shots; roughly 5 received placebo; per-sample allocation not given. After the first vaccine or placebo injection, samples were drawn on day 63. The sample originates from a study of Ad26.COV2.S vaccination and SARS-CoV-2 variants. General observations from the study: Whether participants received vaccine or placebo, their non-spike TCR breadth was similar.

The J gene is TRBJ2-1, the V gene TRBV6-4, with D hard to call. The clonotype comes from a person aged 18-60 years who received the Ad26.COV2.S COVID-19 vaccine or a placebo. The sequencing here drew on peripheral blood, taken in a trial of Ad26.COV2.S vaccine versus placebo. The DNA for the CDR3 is TGTGCCAGCAGTGAAGACGTACTCTCCTACAATGAGCAGTTCTTC. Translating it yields CASSEDVLSYNEQFF.